A single sample is the source of the 26 T cell receptor beta chains below, sequenced in a study of T cell clonality in common variable immunodeficiency. TCRdb keeps only in-frame clones here, not all; method: immunoSEQ multiplex PCR. The sample lists roughly 32,000 clones, none appearing once, the ten largest making up less than 30%. Findings of the study overall: Fewer deletions and N-nucleotide insertions were reportedly seen in common variable immunodeficiency TCR beta sequences.

No antigen is known for these receptors. The sequencing input was peripheral blood mononuclear cells. These receptors all stem from a human donor with common variable immunodeficiency.

Worth noting for this clone: The germline gene is not matched at one end of the junction; a read error may be the cause. The missing CDR3 end, 3 residues past where the read stops, is filled in from the germline J gene. This chain links TRBV7-9 with TRBJ2-7, with TRBD1 as a possible D gene (5 bases). From germline, CDR1 is SEHNR and CDR2 FQNEAQ (reference sequence). The CDR3 extends over 13 amino acids. CDR3 DNA (partial): TGTTCCAGCAGCCTGCTAGGGGCCTACGAG. Protein product: CSSSLLGAYE. The entire CDR3 is CSSSLLGAYEQYF.

This clone was picked up a small number of times. The read gets to within 3 residues of the CDR3 end, and the germline J gene fills in the rest. J is TRBJ2-7 and V is TRBV20-1, with 7 bases matching TRBD1. Germline V CDR1 and CDR2: DFQATT, SNEGSKA (reference sequence). The CDR3 is 15 residues long. The V gene end was trimmed by 3 bases and the J gene end by 0 bases; junction bases not matched to a gene: 8. The CDR3 spells CSASGVTGSSYEQYF. The covered CDR3 bases are TGCAGTGCTAGTGGCGTGACAGGGAGCTCCTACGAG.

This clone was seen many times. The DNA ends 3 residues before the CDR3 does, and the rest of the CDR3 is filled in from the germline J gene. This sequence joins TRBV7-9 and TRBJ2-4, with a possible D match to TRBD2 (5 bases). The V gene lost 2 bases and the J gene lost 9 bases, with 11 bases spanning the gap. The V gene's germline CDR1 is SEHNR and CDR2 FQNEAQ (reference sequence). CDR3 length equals 13 residues. The CDR3 sequence is CASSLSPEGIQYF. The CDR3 bases that were read are TGTGCCAGCAGCTTATCCCCAGAGGGCATT.

In this sample, this clone turned up a few times. CDR3 sequence: CAWSTGTYNEQFF. The sequenced CDR3 bases are TGTGCCTGGAGTACCGGGACTTACAATGAG. The V and J genes are TRBV30 and TRBJ2-1; possible D gene TRBD2, 6 bases. From the germline J gene comes the end of the CDR3, since the read stops 3 residues before it. The V and J ends lost 2 bases and 4 bases respectively, with 9 bases between them. From germline, CDR1 is GTSNPN and CDR2 SVGIG (reference sequence). The CDR3 has 13 amino acids.

This clone has just a few counts. CDR3 bases read: TGTGCCAGTAGTATGTACAATTCCTACGAG. Encoded protein: CASSMYNSYE. The entire CDR3 is CASSMYNSYEQYF. The chain has TRBV19 and TRBJ2-7; D call uncertain. The read gets to within 3 residues of the CDR3 end, and the germline J gene fills in the rest. The CDR3 has 13 residues. The ends were cut back, 3 bases at V and 1 base at J, with 7 bases in the middle. Germline V gene lookup returns CDR1 LNHDA and CDR2 SQIVND (reference sequence).

The sample holds a few counts of this clone. The CDR3 is cut off 3 residues early in the read; its end comes from the germline J gene. This chain links TRBV7-3 with TRBJ2-7, with 9 nucleotides matching TRBD1. This CDR3 is built from 16 residues. The germline gives CDR1 SGHTA, CDR2 FQGTGA. Unmatched junction bases numbered 9, after V lost 3 bases and J lost 3 bases. The CDR3 protein is CASSFCWDREVYEQYF. CDR3 DNA, as far as it was read: TGTGCCAGCAGCTTCTGTTGGGACAGGGAGGTCTACGAG. The complete variable domain, with remaining parts taken from reference TRBV7-3 and TRBJ2-7, reads GAGVSQTPSNKVTEKGKYVELRCDPISGHTALYWYRQSLGQGPEFLIYFQGTGAADDSGLPNDRFFAVRPEGSVSTLKIQRTERGDSAVYLCASSFCWDREVYEQYFGPGTRLTVT.

This clone has a handful of counts. The sequenced fragment ends 3 residues before the CDR3 boundary, so the rest is inferred from the germline J gene. The V call is TRBV6-2 or TRBV6-3, the J call TRBJ2-3, with 10 bases lining up with TRBD2. The V gene end was trimmed by 5 bases and the J gene end by 4 bases; junction bases not matched to a gene: 3. Germline V gene lookup returns CDR1 MNHEY and CDR2 SVGEGT. CDR3 size: 14 residues. The CDR3 DNA, read in part, is TGTGCCAGCAGTCTAGCGGGAGTGGCAGATACG. Its translation is CASSLAGVADT. The complete CDR3 sequence is CASSLAGVADTQYF.

At least ten counts were recorded for this clone. With the read ending 3 residues before the CDR3 end, the germline J gene is used to fill in that end. The rearrangement joins TRBV29-1 to TRBJ1-2; maybe TRBD1 (5 bases). The V end was cut by 5 bases, the J end by 2 bases, with 18 bases between. The CDR3 covers 15 residues. CDR1 and CDR2 (germline): SQVTM, ANQGSEA. Incomplete CDR3 DNA: TGCAGCGTTCTCCCGGAGGGGTTTGCCAACTATGGC. It codes for CSVLPEGFANYG. The whole CDR3 region reads CSVLPEGFANYGYTF.

This clone has a count of ten or more. Coverage ceases 3 residues before the CDR3 finishes, and the germline J gene fills in the end. The rearrangement links TRBV29-1 to TRBJ2-7; 9 bases map to TRBD2. Trimming removed 3 bases from V and 4 bases from J; junction bases left unmatched: 10. CDR1 and CDR2 (germline): SQVTM, ANQGSEA. This CDR3 spans 15 amino acids. Incomplete CDR3 DNA: TGCAGCGTTGAGAATCTAGCGGGAAACGTGTACGAG. This encodes CSVENLAGNVYE. The entire CDR3 sequence reads CSVENLAGNVYEQYF.

In this sample, this clone turned up many times. The read ends 3 residues early relative to the CDR3; the germline J gene fills the gap. The V gene is TRBV5-4, the J gene TRBJ2-1; 8 bases fit TRBD2. This CDR3 is built from 15 residues. The germline gives CDR1 SGHNT, CDR2 YYREEE (reference sequence). The junction had 5 bases not matched to a gene; V was cut back by 0 bases and J by 6 bases. CDR3 DNA, as far as it was read: TGTGCCAGCAGCTTGGCCGGGGGACTAGGCAATGAG. Its protein is CASSLAGGLGNE. The CDR3, in full, reads CASSLAGGLGNEQFF.

On this clone: The CDR3 end is not reached by the read, which stops 3 residues before it; the germline J gene fills it in. The chain has TRBV5-1 and TRBJ2-5, with TRBD2 identical over 10 bases. V was pared by 2 bases and J by 1 base, with 5 bases of the junction left unmatched. The CDR3 covers 16 residues. Germline values: CDR1 SGHRS, CDR2 YFSETQ. CDR3 DNA (partial): TGCGCCAGCAGCTTCCCCCTAGCGGGAGTCCAAGAGACC. As protein: CASSFPLAGVQET. The CDR3, in full, reads CASSFPLAGVQETQYF.

This clone showed up many times. The read comes to an end 3 residues before the CDR3 does, leaving the germline J gene to fill in the end. This chain links TRBV7-6 with TRBJ2-1, with D perhaps TRBD1 (7 bases). The CDR3 covers 16 residues. Looked up from germline, CDR1 is SGHVS and CDR2 is FNYEAQ. V lost 3 bases, J lost 0 bases, and 12 bases lay in between. Partial CDR3 DNA: TGTGCCAGCAGCTTGGGGGGACAGAGCTCCTACAATGAG. Translated: CASSLGGQSSYNE. The full CDR3 is CASSLGGQSSYNEQFF.

This clone was counted ten times or more. From the germline J gene comes the end of the CDR3, since the read stops 3 residues before it. The sample holds other DNA sequences that translate to the same CDR3. This chain links TRBV6-2 or TRBV6-3 with TRBJ1-2; 8 nucleotides align to TRBD1. This CDR3 is built from 15 residues. In germline, CDR1 is MNHEY, CDR2 SVGEGT. Germline trimming cut 6 bases from V and 0 bases from J; bases unmatched to any gene: 6. Partial CDR3 DNA: TGTGCCAGCAGGCCCGGACAGGGCGCTAACTATGGC. Its protein is CASRPGQGANYG. The entire CDR3 protein is CASRPGQGANYGYTF.

As for this clone: The read is 3 residues too short to cover the CDR3 end, so that end is filled in from the germline J gene. This chain connects TRBV19 to TRBJ2-2; TRBD1 matches at 8 bases. The CDR3 is 15 amino acids. V lost 5 bases to trimming and J lost 5 bases; unmatched junction nucleotides: 7. In germline, CDR1 is LNHDA, CDR2 SQIVND (reference sequence). The CDR3 protein is CASSRQGAGTGELFF. CDR3 bases read: TGTGCCAGTAGTCGGCAGGGGGCAGGGACCGGGGAG.

In its sample, this clone was seen a few times. The read ends 3 residues shy of where the CDR3 ends; the end is completed using the germline J gene. The J gene is TRBJ2-7, the V gene TRBV7-9, with D perhaps matching TRBD1 (6 bases). CDR3 length: 14 amino acids. Trimming removed 5 bases from V and 2 bases from J, with 13 bases in between. Germline CDR1 reads SEHNR; CDR2 reads FQNEAQ (reference sequence). CDR3 protein: CASSHDRLTYEQYF. The CDR3 bases that were read are TGTGCCAGCAGCCATGACAGGCTTACCTACGAG.

Turning to this clone: The read stops 3 residues short of the end of the CDR3; the missing end is completed from the germline J gene. This chain joins TRBV6-4 and TRBJ1-5; the D gene is possibly TRBD1 (5 bases). The V and J ends lost 2 bases and 1 base respectively, with 15 bases between them. Germline lookup yields CDR1 MRHNA and CDR2 SNTAGT. The CDR3 has 17 amino acids. Partial CDR3 DNA: TGTGCCAGCAGTGACCGGGACTATACGAAGAGCAATCAGCCC. This gives the protein CASSDRDYTKSNQP. The complete CDR3 sequence is CASSDRDYTKSNQPQHF.

In its sample, this clone was seen many times. The read ends 3 residues shy of where the CDR3 ends; the end is completed using the germline J gene. The chain combines TRBV7-3 with TRBJ2-3; 7 bases are shared with TRBD2. The CDR3 is made up of 18 amino acids. The trim removed 8 bases at V and 2 bases at J, leaving 19 bases unmatched. The germline V gene encodes CDR1 SGHTA and CDR2 FQGTGA. The CDR3 is CASFLPTLAGALTDTQYF. The CDR3 bases that were read are TGTGCCAGCTTTCTCCCGACCTTGGCGGGAGCCCTCACAGATACG. The variable domain in full, completed from reference TRBV7-3 and TRBJ2-3, reads GAGVSQTPSNKVTEKGKYVELRCDPISGHTALYWYRQSLGQGPEFLIYFQGTGAADDSGLPNDRFFAVRPEGSVSTLKIQRTERGDSAVYLCASFLPTLAGALTDTQYFGPGTRLTVL.

Many counts were recorded for this clone. Read sequence stops 3 residues before the CDR3 end, and the germline J gene provides the missing end. This chain uses TRBV2 with TRBJ1-2; 9 bases line up with TRBD1. The V gene's germline CDR1 is SNHLY and CDR2 FYNNEI. The CDR3 is 12 residues long. Partial CDR3 DNA: TGTGCCAGCGTACAGGGGGCAGGAGGC. It encodes CASVQGAGG. The entire CDR3 protein is CASVQGAGGYTF.

A remark on this clone: One end of the junction varies from germline; a read error may be responsible. The read gets to within 3 residues of the CDR3 end, and the germline J gene fills in the rest. V usage is TRBV5-1 and J usage is TRBJ2-7; a possible D gene is TRBD2 (6 bases). The CDR3 consists of 13 residues. Germline values: CDR1 SGHRS, CDR2 YFSETQ. CDR3 bases read: TGCGTCAGCAGCACCGGGACTTCTCTCGAG. It is translated as CVSSTGTSLE. The full CDR3 reads CVSSTGTSLEQYF.

This clone came up many times. The observed sequence ends 3 residues before the CDR3 terminus, with the missing tail filled in from the germline J gene. The chain combines TRBV19 with TRBJ2-3; TRBD1 agrees at 7 bases. From germline, CDR1 is LNHDA and CDR2 SQIVND (reference sequence). Unmatched junction bases numbered 14, after V lost 3 bases and J lost 2 bases. CDR3 size: 18 residues. Incomplete CDR3 DNA: TGTGCCAGTAGTATGGGTCCGGTGAGGACAGGCGTCACAGATACG. It is translated as CASSMGPVRTGVTDT. The whole CDR3 is CASSMGPVRTGVTDTQYF. The full variable domain, with the rest looked up from reference TRBV19 and TRBJ2-3, is DGGITQSPKYLFRKEGQNVTLSCEQNLNHDAMYWYRQDPGQGLRLIYYSQIVNDFQKGDIAEGYSVSREKKESFPLTVTSAQKNPTAFYLCASSMGPVRTGVTDTQYFGPGTRLTVL.

This clone was seen a handful of times. The missing CDR3 end, 3 residues past where the read stops, is filled in from the germline J gene. The chain uses TRBV6-2 or TRBV6-3 and TRBJ2-1; TRBD2 matches 12 bases. The J segment lost 5 bases and the V segment lost 5 bases, leaving 4 bases of the junction unmatched. There are 15 residues in the CDR3. In germline, CDR1 is MNHEY, CDR2 SVGEGT. This chain's CDR3 is CASSLTSGGNNEQFF. Incomplete CDR3 DNA: TGTGCCAGCAGTCTCACTAGCGGGGGGAACAATGAG.

This clone was observed a few times. The CDR3 end falls 3 residues outside the read, so it is completed with the germline J gene. This chain links TRBV18 with TRBJ1-3, with 7 nucleotides matching TRBD1. V shed 0 bases and J 4 bases; nucleotides not matched to a gene: 3. The CDR3 spans 15 residues. The germline V gene encodes CDR1 KGHSH and CDR2 LQKENI. CDR3 amino acids: CASSPPRGGGNTIYF. The CDR3 bases that were read are TGTGCCAGCTCACCACCAAGAGGGGGCGGAAACACC.

This clone came up many times. The read comes to an end 3 residues before the CDR3 does, leaving the germline J gene to fill in the end. V gene TRBV7-2 combines with J gene TRBJ1-3; D unclear. Deletions cut 5 bases from V and 0 bases from J, with 11 bases between. The CDR3 consists of 15 residues. CDR1 is SGHTA, CDR2 FQGNSA, per germline. CDR3 region: CASSATSVSGNTIYF. The part of the CDR3 DNA that was read is TGTGCCAGCAGCGCCACATCCGTCTCTGGAAACACC.

Note on this clone: From the germline J gene comes the end of the CDR3, since the read stops 3 residues before it. The V and J genes are TRBV2 and TRBJ2-7; possibly TRBD2 for D (6 bases). Germline assignment: CDR1 SNHLY and CDR2 FYNNEI. The length of the CDR3 is 12 residues. Trimming left V 6 bases short and J 6 bases short, with 12 bases between. CDR3: CASRATSREQYF. The part of the CDR3 DNA that was read is TGTGCCAGCAGGGCAACTAGCCGCGAG.

Concerning this clone: Read coverage stops 3 residues before the CDR3 terminus; the germline J gene supplies the remainder. The genes are TRBV7-9 and TRBJ2-6; perhaps TRBD1 as D (6 bases). Germline V gene data show CDR1 as SEHNR and CDR2 as FQNEAQ (reference sequence). Trimming left V 5 bases short and J 10 bases short, with 15 bases between. The CDR3 totals 14 residues. Partial CDR3 DNA: TGTGCCAGCAGCCTTAGTACAGGACAGAACGTC. Protein: CASSLSTGQNV. The whole CDR3 sequence is CASSLSTGQNVLTF.

The sample holds many counts of this clone. Coverage ceases 3 residues before the CDR3 finishes, and the germline J gene fills in the end. The rearrangement joins TRBV18 to TRBJ1-2, with 7 nucleotides matching TRBD1. The CDR3 runs 14 residues. Losses at the gene ends were 3 bases for V and 3 bases for J; bases not matched to a gene: 4. The germline CDR1 and CDR2 sequences are KGHSH and LQKENI. The CDR3: CASSPKGTDYGYTF. The sequenced part of the CDR3 DNA is TGTGCCAGCTCACCTAAAGGGACAGACTATGGC.